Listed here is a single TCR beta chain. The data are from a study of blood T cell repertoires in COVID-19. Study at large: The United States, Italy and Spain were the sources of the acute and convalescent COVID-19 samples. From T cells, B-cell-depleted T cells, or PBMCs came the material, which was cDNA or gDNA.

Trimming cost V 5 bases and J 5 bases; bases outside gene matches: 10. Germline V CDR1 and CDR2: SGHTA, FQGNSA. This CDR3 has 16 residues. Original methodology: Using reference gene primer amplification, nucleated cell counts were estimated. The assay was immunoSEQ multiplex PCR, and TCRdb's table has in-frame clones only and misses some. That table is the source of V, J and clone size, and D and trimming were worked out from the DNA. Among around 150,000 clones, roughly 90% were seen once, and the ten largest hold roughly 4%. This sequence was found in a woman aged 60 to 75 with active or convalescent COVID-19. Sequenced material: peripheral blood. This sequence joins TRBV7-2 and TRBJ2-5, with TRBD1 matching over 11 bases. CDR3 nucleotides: TGTGCCAGCAGCGGACGGACAGGGGGCGATGGGGAGACCCAGTACTTC. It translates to CASSGRTGGDGETQYF.